This T cell receptor (beta chain) derives from a study of blood T cell repertoires in COVID-19. With 4 bases removed from V and 0 bases from J, the gap between germline ends came to 19 bases. The CDR3 runs to 18 residues. Germline CDR1 and CDR2: SNHLY and FYNNEI. The table came from immunoSEQ multiplex PCR; TCRdb's copy has only in-frame clones and leaves some out. The data show 150,000 to 180,000 clones, roughly 72% seen once. This TCR was sampled from a woman aged 80 or over with acute or convalescent COVID-19. J is TRBJ1-5 and V is TRBV2; tentative D call: TRBD1 (5 bases). The sequenced sample consisted of peripheral blood. CDR3 sequence: CASSVGVGAVDSNQPQHF. In DNA, the CDR3 is TGTGCCAGCAGTGTAGGCGTAGGGGCGGTGGATAGCAATCAGCCCCAGCATTTT.